Listed below are T cell receptor beta chains from one sample, sequenced in a study of T cell responses to AZD1222 COVID-19 vaccine. The data were produced by immunoSEQ multiplex PCR, yet TCRdb's version contains in-frame clones alone and is incomplete. The sample carries 100,000 to 150,000 clones, about 93% recorded once. The specimen comprised peripheral blood, sampled on day 0 of AZD1222 vaccination. The source of these receptors is an adult in good health. Each CDR3 is given with its conserved first and last residue.

>TRBV30|13
CAWSVGFQGEAFF
>TRBV6-2/TRBV6-3|14
CASSLDSHNQPQHF
>TRBV6-2/TRBV6-3|13
CASSYSMGNGYTF
>TRBV30|13
CAWRPGWNTEAFF
>TRBV11-2|12
CASSLDSTEAFF
>TRBV6-5|15
CASSYSNRGLYEQYF
>TRBV5-1|20
CASSSRNLEMTSSRYNEQFF
>TRBV13|18
CASRPTKGTGAINSPLHF
>TRBV5-1|15
CASSPIQGTDEKLFF
>TRBV27|14
CASIRTSGSYEQYF
>TRBV7-8|18
CASSSQAGTGGRGNTIYF